This T cell receptor (beta chain) was sequenced in a study of T-cell reconstitution after alpha-beta-depleted transplantation in children. Study-wide results and caveats: In some patients, recipient T cells and intrathymic progenitors surviving conditioning explained high day-60 diversity. Newly produced T cells mostly provided counts and TCRbeta diversity after one year, as hyperexpanded clones declined. Where alpha-beta T cells came from about two months after transplant was reportedly several hundred expanded graft clones.

Preparation of the TCRbeta library used unique molecular identifiers. One entry per CDR3 protein results from TCRdb running MiXCR on the PCR reads. The sample has around 15,000 distinct CDR3 sequences, approximately 5.3% seen once. This CDR3 comprises 13 residues. The ends were cut back, 6 bases at V and 5 bases at J, with 13 bases in the middle. This clonotype was picked up many times. The antigen is undetermined. This sample comprised PBMCs, obtained before TCRalphabeta/CD19-depleted stem cell transplant. This chain uses TRBV12-3 or TRBV12-4 with TRBJ1-1, with D maybe TRBD1 (5 bases). The clonotype comes from a boy aged 5-17 years with acute lymphoblastic leukemia, due to receive a stem cell transplant. The CDR3 region is CASREGLRTEAFF. CDR3 DNA: TGTGCCAGCAGGGAGGGGCTTCGGACTGAAGCTTTCTTT.